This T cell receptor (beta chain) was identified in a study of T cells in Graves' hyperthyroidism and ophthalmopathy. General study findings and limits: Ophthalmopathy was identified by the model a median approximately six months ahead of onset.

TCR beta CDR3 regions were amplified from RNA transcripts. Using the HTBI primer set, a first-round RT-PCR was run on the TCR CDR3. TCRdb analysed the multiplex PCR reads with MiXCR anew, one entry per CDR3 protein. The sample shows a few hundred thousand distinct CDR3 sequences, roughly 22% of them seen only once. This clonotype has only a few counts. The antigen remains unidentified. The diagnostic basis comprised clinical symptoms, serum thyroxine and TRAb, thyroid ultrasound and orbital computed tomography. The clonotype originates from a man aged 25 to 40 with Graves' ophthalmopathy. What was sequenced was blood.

CDR3 bases: TGTGCCAGCTCTTCGGGCAGGGACTCGAGGGAGCAGTACTTC. Translating it yields CASSSGRDSREQYF. The rearrangement links TRBV7-9 to TRBJ2-7; weak D call: TRBD2 (6 bases). Germline CDR1 and CDR2: SEHNR and FQNEAQ (reference sequence). This CDR3 spans 14 amino acids. Deletions cut 8 bases from V and 7 bases from J, with 21 bases between.